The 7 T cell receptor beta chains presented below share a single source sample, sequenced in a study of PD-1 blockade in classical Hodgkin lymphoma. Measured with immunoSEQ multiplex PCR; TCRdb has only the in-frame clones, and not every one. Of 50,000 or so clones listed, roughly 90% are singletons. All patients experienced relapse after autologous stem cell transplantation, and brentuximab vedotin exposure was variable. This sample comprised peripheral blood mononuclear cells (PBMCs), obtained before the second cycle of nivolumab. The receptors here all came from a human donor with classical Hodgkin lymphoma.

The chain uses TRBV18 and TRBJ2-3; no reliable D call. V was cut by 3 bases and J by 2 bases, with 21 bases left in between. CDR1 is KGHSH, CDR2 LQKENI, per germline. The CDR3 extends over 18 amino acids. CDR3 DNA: TGTGCCAGCTCACCGGGTCTCTTACGGTTGGGGAACACAGATACGCAGTATTTT. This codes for CASSPGLLRLGNTDTQYF. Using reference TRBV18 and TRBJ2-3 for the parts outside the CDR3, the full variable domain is NAGVMQNPRHLVRRRGQEARLRCSPMKGHSHVYWYRQLPEEGLKFMVYLQKENIIDESGMPKERFSAEFPKEGPSILRIQQVVRGDSAAYFCASSPGLLRLGNTDTQYFGPGTRLTVL.

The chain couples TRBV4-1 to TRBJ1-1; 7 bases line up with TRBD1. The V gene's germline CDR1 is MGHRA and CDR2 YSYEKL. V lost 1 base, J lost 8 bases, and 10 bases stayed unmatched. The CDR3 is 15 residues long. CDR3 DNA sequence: TGCGCCAGCAGCCAAGTCGAATGGGACAGAACGGAAGCTTTCTTT. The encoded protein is CASSQVEWDRTEAFF.

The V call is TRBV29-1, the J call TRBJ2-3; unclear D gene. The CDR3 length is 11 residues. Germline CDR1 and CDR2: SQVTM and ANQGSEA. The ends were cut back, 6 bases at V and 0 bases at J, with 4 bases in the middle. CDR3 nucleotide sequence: TGCAGCGTCTCCAGCACAGATACGCAGTATTTT. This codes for CSVSSTDTQYF.

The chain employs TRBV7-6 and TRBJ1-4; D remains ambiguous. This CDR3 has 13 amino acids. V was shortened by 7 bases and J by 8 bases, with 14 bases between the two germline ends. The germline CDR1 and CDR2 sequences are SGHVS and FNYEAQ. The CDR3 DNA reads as TGTGCCAGCACGCCGGGTCCGGGGGAAAAACTGTTTTTT. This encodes CASTPGPGEKLFF.

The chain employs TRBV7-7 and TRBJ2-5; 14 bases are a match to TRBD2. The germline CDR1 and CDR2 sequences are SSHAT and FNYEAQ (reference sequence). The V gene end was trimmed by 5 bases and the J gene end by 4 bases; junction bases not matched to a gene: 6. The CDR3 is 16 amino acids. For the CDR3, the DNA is TGTGCCAGCAGCAACGGACTAGCGGGAGGCGCAGAGACCCAGTACTTC. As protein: CASSNGLAGGAETQYF.

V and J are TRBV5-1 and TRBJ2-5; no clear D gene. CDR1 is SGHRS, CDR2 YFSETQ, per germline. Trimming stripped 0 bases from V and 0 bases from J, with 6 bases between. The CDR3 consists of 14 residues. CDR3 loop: CASSLEANQETQYF. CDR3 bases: TGCGCCAGCAGCTTGGAGGCAAACCAAGAGACCCAGTACTTC. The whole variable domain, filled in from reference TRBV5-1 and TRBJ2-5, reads KAGVTQTPRYLIKTRGQQVTLSCSPISGHRSVSWYQQTPGQGLQFLFEYFSETQRNKGNFPGRFSGRQFSNSRSEMNVSTLELGDSALYLCASSLEANQETQYFGPGTRLLVL.

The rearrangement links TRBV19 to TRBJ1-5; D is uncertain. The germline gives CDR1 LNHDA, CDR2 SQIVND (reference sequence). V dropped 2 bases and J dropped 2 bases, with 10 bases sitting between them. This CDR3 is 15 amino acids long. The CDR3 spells CASSIKAGGNQPQHF. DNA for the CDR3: TGTGCCAGTAGTATAAAAGCTGGGGGCAATCAGCCCCAGCATTTT.